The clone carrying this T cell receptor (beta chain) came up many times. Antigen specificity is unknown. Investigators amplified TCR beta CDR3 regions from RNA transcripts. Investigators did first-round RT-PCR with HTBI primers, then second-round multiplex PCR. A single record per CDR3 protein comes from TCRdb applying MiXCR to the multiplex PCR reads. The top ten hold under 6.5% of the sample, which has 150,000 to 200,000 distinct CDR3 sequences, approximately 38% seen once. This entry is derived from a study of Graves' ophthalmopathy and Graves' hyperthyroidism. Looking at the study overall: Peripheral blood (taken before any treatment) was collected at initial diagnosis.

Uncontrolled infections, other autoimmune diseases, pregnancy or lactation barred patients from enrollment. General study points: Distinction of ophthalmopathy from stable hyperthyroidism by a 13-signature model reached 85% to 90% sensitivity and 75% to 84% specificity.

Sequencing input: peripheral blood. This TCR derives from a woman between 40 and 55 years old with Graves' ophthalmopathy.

CDR3 DNA: TGCGCCAGCAGCCCCGGGCCAAATAATCAGCCCCAGCATTTT. Translated, it gives CASSPGPNNQPQHF. This chain connects TRBV5-1 to TRBJ1-5; D remains ambiguous. The germline gives CDR1 SGHRS, CDR2 YFSETQ. V lost 4 bases to trimming and J lost 4 bases, with 12 bases between them. This CDR3 has 14 amino acids.